This TCR beta chain was observed in a study of blood T cells in healthy people across ages. The use of a sample-barcoded 5' primer and a J-beta primer mix characterized a second PCR of about 6 to 12 cycles. One entry per CDR3 protein, called by TCRdb with MiXCR from the 5' RACE reads. The table lists about 800,000 distinct CDR3 sequences, approximately 25% of them singletons, with roughly 3.8% in the top ten. CDR1 LGHNA and CDR2 YSLEER come from the germline V gene. Trimming stripped 1 base from V and 4 bases from J, with 9 bases between. The CDR3 is 14 residues long. The sample also formed part of further work on T cells of mothers and their children.

Sequencing was done on a sample of blood. V and J are TRBV4-3 and TRBJ2-3; no definite D call. This TCR derives from a boy under 18 in good health. The CDR3 sequence: CASSQVVSADTQYF. The CDR3, as DNA: TGCGCCAGCAGCCAAGTGGTGAGCGCAGATACGCAGTATTTT.